Below are 19 T cell receptor beta chains sequenced from a single sample in a study of cytomegalovirus exposure and HLA in healthy donors. The PCR made use of 60 Vbeta and 13 Jbeta primers. TCRdb's copy holds only in-frame clones and misses some; the assay was immunoSEQ multiplex PCR. The profile shows roughly 90,000 clones, under 80% of them singletons. Material: PBMCs. Source of these receptors: a man younger than 45 in good health and CMV-seropositive.

The chain couples TRBV19 to TRBJ1-5; perhaps TRBD1 as D (5 bases). V lost 0 bases and J lost 0, with 12 bases in between. The CDR3 sequence is 17 residues long. Germline CDR1 reads LNHDA; CDR2 reads SQIVND (reference sequence). The CDR3 sequence is CASSIDLSGFSNQPQHF. CDR3 in DNA: TGTGCCAGTAGTATAGATCTATCAGGGTTTAGCAATCAGCCCCAGCATTTT.

For the CDR3, the DNA is TGTGCCAGCTCACTCACCCACTCCTCCTACGAGCAGTACTTC. Its translation: CASSLTHSSYEQYF. The V call is TRBV18, the J call TRBJ2-7; no definite D call. V was shortened by 4 bases and J by 0 bases, with 10 bases between the two germline ends. The germline V gene encodes CDR1 KGHSH and CDR2 LQKENI. This CDR3 contains 14 residues.

The V and J genes are TRBV6-6 and TRBJ1-2; 7 positions match TRBD1. The CDR3 has 15 residues. Germline trimming cut 6 bases from V and 2 bases from J; bases unmatched to any gene: 9. Per the germline V gene, CDR1 is MNHNY and CDR2 is SVGAGI (reference sequence). The CDR3 DNA sequence: TGTGCCAGCAGCCAACTTGACAGGGCCAACTATGGCTACACCTTC. It is translated as CASSQLDRANYGYTF.

The chain has TRBV5-4 and TRBJ1-4, with 7 bases aligning to TRBD1. Germline CDR1 SGHNT, CDR2 YYREEE (reference sequence). The CDR3 has 14 amino acids. With V trimmed by 2 bases and J by 7 bases, 5 bases remained unmatched. For the CDR3, the DNA is TGTGCCAGCAGCTTTGACAGGGCCTCTGAAAAACTGTTTTTT. Protein: CASSFDRASEKLFF.

The rearrangement uses TRBV28 and TRBJ1-4; 8 positions match TRBD1. Germline CDR1 reads MDHEN; CDR2 reads SYDVKM. V gave up 5 bases and J gave up 4 bases; unmatched junction bases: 3. The CDR3 sequence is 14 residues long. CDR3 sequence reads: CASSDRGINEKLFF. The CDR3 bases are TGTGCCAGCAGTGACAGGGGTATTAATGAAAAACTGTTTTTT. Full variable domain (outside the CDR3, taken from reference TRBV28 and TRBJ1-4): DVKVTQSSRYLVKRTGEKVFLECVQDMDHENMFWYRQDPGLGLRLIYFSYDVKMKEKGDIPEGYSVSREKKERFSLILESASTNQTSMYLCASSDRGINEKLFFGSGTQLSVL.

This clone was seen a few times. The chain combines TRBV2 with TRBJ1-2, with 8 bases matching TRBD1. The germline V gene encodes CDR1 SNHLY and CDR2 FYNNEI. V shed 8 bases and J 2 bases; nucleotides not matched to a gene: 4. The length of the CDR3 is 13 residues. The CDR3 reads CASRQGLNYGYTF. CDR3 in DNA: TGTGCCAGCCGACAGGGGCTGAACTATGGCTACACCTTC. The entire variable domain, with the rest obtained from reference TRBV2 and TRBJ1-2, is as follows: EPEVTQTPSHQVTQMGQEVILRCVPISNHLYFYWYRQILGQKVEFLVSFYNNEISEKSEIFDDQFSVERPDGSNFTLKIRSTKLEDSAMYFCASRQGLNYGYTFGSGTRLTVV.

V is TRBV4-3 and J is TRBJ1-1; 8 nucleotides line up with TRBD1. With V trimmed by 4 bases and J by 6 bases, 10 bases remained unmatched. Germline CDR1 reads LGHNA; CDR2 reads YSLEER. The CDR3 totals 15 residues. The CDR3 DNA sequence: TGCGCCAGCAGCCGGCTGGGACAGGTAATTGCTGAAGCTTTCTTT. Translation gives CASSRLGQVIAEAFF.

This clone was picked up one time. The genes are TRBV5-1 and TRBJ2-2; TRBD2 agrees at 13 bases. Germline trimming cut 3 bases from V and 7 bases from J; bases unmatched to any gene: 9. This CDR3 spans 17 amino acids. The germline gives CDR1 SGHRS, CDR2 YFSETQ. The CDR3 loop reads CASSSLAGGPLGGELFF. The CDR3 DNA sequence: TGCGCCAGCAGCTCACTAGCGGGAGGGCCTCTAGGCGGGGAGCTGTTTTTT.

V is TRBV6-5 and J is TRBJ2-3, with 7 bases matching TRBD1. Losses at the gene ends were 5 bases for V and 10 bases for J; bases not matched to a gene: 6. CDR3 length: 12 amino acids. CDR1 is MNHEY and CDR2 is SVGAGI in the germline V gene. CDR3 DNA sequence: TGTGCCAGCAGTACGCTAGGGGGCCCGCAGTATTTT. This encodes CASSTLGGPQYF.

J is TRBJ1-4 and V is TRBV5-1; 9 nucleotides align to TRBD1. Trimming removed 7 bases from V and 7 bases from J; junction bases left unmatched: 11. The CDR3 length is 15 residues. CDR1 is SGHRS, CDR2 YFSETQ, per germline. In nucleotides, the CDR3 is TGCGCCAGCCAAGCTTTGGGGGACAGGGCTGAAAAACTGTTTTTT. It yields the protein CASQALGDRAEKLFF.

The table lists this clone with a count of one. The J gene is TRBJ2-7, the V gene TRBV6-5, with D possibly matching TRBD2 (7 bases). This CDR3 contains 13 residues. Germline-derived CDR1 and CDR2 are MNHEY and SVGAGI. V shed 6 bases and J shed 6 bases, with 15 bases lying between them. The CDR3 DNA reads as TGTGCCAGCAGGAGGGGGGGGAGTGGCGAGCAGTACTTC. Translating gives CASRRGGSGEQYF.

J is TRBJ1-2 and V is TRBV6-5; 8 positions match TRBD1. The CDR3 is 14 amino acids. From germline, CDR1 is MNHEY and CDR2 SVGAGI. V gave up 2 bases and J gave up 4 bases; unmatched junction bases: 3. The CDR3 loop is CASSYQGAGYGYTF. The CDR3 coding sequence is TGTGCCAGCAGTTACCAGGGGGCAGGCTATGGCTACACCTTC.

This sequence joins TRBV10-1 and TRBJ2-7; D is unclear. This CDR3 is 13 amino acids long. CDR1 is WNHNN, CDR2 SYGVQD, per germline (reference sequence). V dropped 4 bases and J dropped 6 bases, with 13 bases sitting between them. Here the CDR3 DNA reads TGCGCCAGCAGTGTTGAGATCGATGGCGAGCAGTACTTC. It encodes CASSVEIDGEQYF.

V usage is TRBV4-2 and J usage is TRBJ2-7; a weak D match, TRBD1 (5 bases). CDR1 and CDR2 (germline): LGHNA, YNFKEQ. The V end was cut by 4 bases, the J end by 10 bases, with 20 bases between. This CDR3 is 14 amino acids long. CDR3 protein: CASSPPRQGDSQYF. In nucleotides, the CDR3 is TGTGCCAGCAGCCCCCCTCGGCAGGGCGATTCTCAGTACTTC.

V and J are TRBV4-1 and TRBJ1-2, with D perhaps matching TRBD1 (5 bases). Deletions cut 1 base from V and 4 bases from J, with 10 bases between. In germline, CDR1 is MGHRA, CDR2 YSYEKL. The CDR3 is 14 amino acids. For the CDR3, the DNA is TGCGCCAGCAGCCAAGTTACAGGTGTCTATGGCTACACCTTC. Translated, it gives CASSQVTGVYGYTF.

DNA for the CDR3: TGTGCCAGCGCCGCAGACGGGTTCTCTGGAAACACCATATATTTT. Translation: CASAADGFSGNTIYF. The chain carries TRBV2 and TRBJ1-3; D call uncertain. Per the germline V gene, CDR1 is SNHLY and CDR2 is FYNNEI. This CDR3 has 15 residues. V was pared by 8 bases and J by 0 bases, with 14 bases between. The full variable domain, in which reference TRBV2 and TRBJ1-3 provide the parts outside the CDR3, is EPEVTQTPSHQVTQMGQEVILRCVPISNHLYFYWYRQILGQKVEFLVSFYNNEISEKSEIFDDQFSVERPDGSNFTLKIRSTKLEDSAMYFCASAADGFSGNTIYFGEGSWLTVV.

V usage is TRBV6-5 and J usage is TRBJ1-1; TRBD1 is a possible D gene (6 bases). Trimming left V 5 bases short and J 8 bases short, with 18 bases between. This CDR3 is 14 amino acids long. Germline CDR1 and CDR2: MNHEY and SVGAGI. Written as DNA, the CDR3 is TGTGCCAGCAGTGGACCCGGAGGGGGGGTGGAAGCTTTCTTT. Translation: CASSGPGGGVEAFF.

The gene calls are TRBV9 and TRBJ1-4; D perhaps matches TRBD1 (5 bases). The germline V and J ends were trimmed by 0 bases and 8 bases, with 14 bases remaining between them. CDR1 is SGDLS and CDR2 is YYNGEE in the germline V gene. The CDR3 is 15 residues long. The CDR3 DNA follows: TGTGCCAGCAGCGTAGGTGGGGGGGTAGGGGAAAAACTGTTTTTT. Protein: CASSVGGGVGEKLFF.

This clone has a single count. The chain carries TRBV1 and TRBJ2-7; the table's D gene call, TRBD2, was not cross checked with the DNA. TRBV1 is assigned pseudogene status. The CDR3 consists of 13 residues. The CDR3 loop reads CTSSEGTSYEQYF. The CDR3 DNA reads as TGCACCAGCAGCGAGGGTACATCCTACGAGCAGTACTTC.